These T cell receptor beta chains were read from a single sample in a study of T cells in Graves' hyperthyroidism and ophthalmopathy. TCRdb reprocessed the multiplex PCR reads with MiXCR, giving one entry per CDR3 protein. Among a few hundred thousand distinct CDR3 sequences, approximately 15% were seen once, and the ten largest hold approximately 5.8%. Sequenced input: blood. The receptor set was obtained from a woman in her late teens or twenties with Graves' hyperthyroidism. The CDR3 runs from the conserved cysteine through the conserved F or W. Fields, in order: D gene, clone size, J gene, V gene, CDR3 protein, CDR3 DNA. The D gene is left open where the match is weak. Not all rows give a size; the values are once, few, many and, for expanded clones, a class.

D: TRBD1
size: NA
J: TRBJ1-1
V: TRBV5-1
CDR3: CASSFPQGANTEAFF
DNA: TGTGCCAGCAGCTTCCCGCAGGGGGCGAACACTGAAGCTTTCTTT

D: NA
size: NA
J: TRBJ2-7
V: TRBV4-3
CDR3: CASSQDPTQGYEQYF
DNA: TGCGCCAGCAGCCAAGATCCGACACAGGGCTACGAGCAGTACTTC

D: TRBD1
size: few
J: TRBJ1-2
V: TRBV6-5
CDR3: CASKLRDSHYGYTF
DNA: TGTGCCAGCAAGTTACGGGACAGCCACTATGGCTACACCTTC

D: TRBD2
size: NA
J: TRBJ2-1
V: TRBV28
CDR3: CASSPITPGLAGLSYNEQFF
DNA: TGTGCCAGCAGTCCCATTACCCCGGGACTAGCGGGATTATCCTACAATGAGCAGTTCTTC

D: NA
size: few
J: TRBJ2-1
V: TRBV4-1
CDR3: CASSQERTSFSNEQFF
DNA: TGCGCCAGCAGCCAAGAAAGAACCAGCTTCTCCAATGAGCAGTTCTTC

D: NA
size: NA
J: TRBJ2-7
V: TRBV30
CDR3: CAWSWGASSYEQYF
DNA: TGTGCCTGGAGTTGGGGGGCCAGCTCCTACGAGCAGTACTTC

D: TRBD1
size: many
J: TRBJ1-3
V: TRBV11-2
CDR3: CASSLSGGGNTIYF
DNA: TGTGCCAGCAGCTTATCAGGGGGAGGAAACACCATATATTTT

D: NA
size: many
J: TRBJ1-1
V: TRBV5-1
CDR3: CASSGSRDTEAFF
DNA: TGCGCCAGCAGTGGGAGCAGGGATACTGAAGCTTTCTTT

D: TRBD2
size: many
J: TRBJ2-1
V: TRBV18
CDR3: CASSPGLAYNEQFF
DNA: TGTGCCAGCTCTCCAGGACTAGCCTACAATGAGCAGTTCTTC

D: NA
size: many
J: TRBJ2-7
V: TRBV5-5
CDR3: CASSPDGLPYEQYF
DNA: TGTGCCAGCAGCCCTGACGGACTCCCCTACGAGCAGTACTTC

D: NA
size: few
J: TRBJ2-1
V: TRBV4-1
CDR3: CASSQDFLASYNEQFF
DNA: TGCGCCAGCAGCCAAGACTTCCTAGCCTCCTACAATGAGCAGTTCTTC

D: NA
size: many
J: TRBJ2-7
V: TRBV6-1
CDR3: CASSRTYAYEQYF
DNA: TGTGCCAGCAGCCGGACGTACGCCTACGAGCAGTACTTC

D: NA
size: many
J: TRBJ2-7
V: TRBV6-1
CDR3: CASSPPGYEQYF
DNA: TGTGCCAGCAGCCCACCGGGATACGAGCAGTACTTC

D: TRBD1
size: few
J: TRBJ1-6
V: TRBV7-9
CDR3: CASSFVRGFDSPLHF
DNA: TGTGCCAGCAGCTTCGTCAGGGGGTTTGATTCACCCCTCCACTTT